This is a list of T cell receptor beta chains from one sample in a study of cytomegalovirus exposure and HLA in healthy donors. Clones were read by immunoSEQ multiplex PCR, and TCRdb kept only the in-frame ones, dropping some. In total, the table holds about 140,000 clones. Sequenced: PBMCs. These receptors originate from a woman between 18 and 29 years old in good health and CMV-seronegative. CDR3s include the opening cysteine and the closing phenylalanine or tryptophan. The D gene is left open where the match is weak.

j_gene	d_gene	v_gene	CDR3aa	CDR3nt
TRBJ2-1	TRBD1	TRBV5-4	CASSINTGAYYNEQFF	TGTGCCAGCAGCATAAATACAGGGGCCTACTACAATGAGCAGTTCTTC
TRBJ1-1	-	TRBV13	CASSQGRNEAFF	TGTGCCAGCAGCCAGGGTCGAAATGAAGCTTTCTTT
TRBJ1-2	TRBD1	TRBV4-3	CASSQVDRGFRDGYTF	TGCGCCAGCAGCCAAGTAGACAGGGGGTTTCGTGATGGCTACACCTTC
TRBJ1-2	TRBD1	TRBV30	CACPAQDRVDYGYTF	TGTGCCTGCCCGGCCCAGGACAGGGTCGACTATGGCTACACCTTC
TRBJ2-7	-	TRBV30	CAWSLLHYEQYF	TGTGCCTGGAGCCTACTGCACTACGAGCAGTACTTC
TRBJ2-7	-	TRBV15	CATSRDRGAYEQYF	TGTGCCACCAGCAGAGACAGGGGGGCCTACGAGCAGTACTTC
TRBJ1-1	-	TRBV7-3	CASSLSPGTEAFF	TGTGCCAGCAGCTTAAGTCCGGGCACTGAAGCTTTCTTT
TRBJ1-1	TRBD1	TRBV30	CAWSVGGVNTEAFF	TGTGCCTGGAGTGTAGGGGGCGTGAACACTGAAGCTTTCTTT
TRBJ1-2	-	TRBV25-1	CASSGGWEYGYTF	TGTGCCAGCAGCGGGGGGTGGGAGTATGGCTACACCTTC
TRBJ2-1	-	TRBV7-9	CASSLYGGEIIGEQFF	TGTGCCAGCAGCTTATATGGAGGGGAGATAATAGGTGAGCAGTTCTTC
TRBJ2-2	TRBD1	TRBV6-5	CASSSTGVSSTGELFF	TGTGCCAGCAGTTCGACAGGGGTATCGTCCACCGGGGAGCTGTTTTTT
TRBJ1-6	-	TRBV25-1	CASSDGGIVYNSPLHF	TGTGCCAGCAGTGACGGCGGGATTGTCTATAATTCACCCCTCCACTTT
TRBJ2-5	-	TRBV6-5	CASSPDPGETQYF	TGTGCCAGCAGCCCCGACCCCGGGGAGACCCAGTACTTC
TRBJ1-1	TRBD1	TRBV7-8	CASSLQGGTEAFF	TGTGCCAGCAGCCTCCAGGGGGGCACTGAAGCTTTCTTT
TRBJ1-1	TRBD1	TRBV30	CAWSWTGNTEAFF	TGTGCCTGGAGTTGGACAGGGAACACTGAAGCTTTCTTT
TRBJ2-5	TRBD2	TRBV9	CASSDRRLAGPTSRETQYF	TGTGCCAGCAGCGACCGCCGACTAGCGGGACCGACCTCCCGTGAGACCCAGTACTTC
TRBJ2-1	-	TRBV11-3	CASSPPTGTPYNEQFF	TGTGCCAGCAGCCCGCCAACAGGGACCCCATACAATGAGCAGTTCTTC
TRBJ1-1	TRBD1	TRBV6-5	CASSGTGVVNTEAFF	TGTGCCAGCAGTGGGACAGGGGTGGTGAACACTGAAGCTTTCTTT
TRBJ1-2	TRBD1	TRBV19	CASSPTGIYGYTF	TGTGCCAGTAGCCCGACAGGGATCTATGGCTACACCTTC
TRBJ1-1	TRBD1	TRBV7-8	CASSLLQGDQSAFF	TGTGCCAGCAGCTTACTGCAGGGGGATCAATCAGCTTTCTTT
TRBJ2-2	-	TRBV19	CASKFGLAPNTGELFF	TGTGCCAGTAAGTTTGGGCTAGCGCCGAACACCGGGGAGCTGTTTTTT
TRBJ1-3	-	TRBV11-2	CASSQDGGTIYF	TGTGCCAGCAGCCAGGACGGAGGCACCATATATTTT
TRBJ2-3	TRBD2	TRBV30	CAGTTSASTDTQYF	TGTGCCGGAACCACTAGCGCGAGCACAGATACGCAGTATTTT
TRBJ2-5	-	TRBV5-1	CASSLRRAWETQYF	TGCGCCAGCAGCTTGAGGAGGGCCTGGGAGACCCAGTACTTC
TRBJ2-1	-	TRBV18	CASSVYYNEQFF	TGTGCCAGCTCAGTATATTACAATGAGCAGTTCTTC
TRBJ2-5	-	TRBV19	CASSRVAVQETQYF	TGTGCCAGTAGTAGAGTAGCGGTCCAAGAGACCCAGTACTTC
TRBJ2-1	TRBD2	TRBV6-4	CASSEKAGENNEQFF	TGTGCCAGCAGTGAGAAGGCGGGAGAAAACAATGAGCAGTTCTTC